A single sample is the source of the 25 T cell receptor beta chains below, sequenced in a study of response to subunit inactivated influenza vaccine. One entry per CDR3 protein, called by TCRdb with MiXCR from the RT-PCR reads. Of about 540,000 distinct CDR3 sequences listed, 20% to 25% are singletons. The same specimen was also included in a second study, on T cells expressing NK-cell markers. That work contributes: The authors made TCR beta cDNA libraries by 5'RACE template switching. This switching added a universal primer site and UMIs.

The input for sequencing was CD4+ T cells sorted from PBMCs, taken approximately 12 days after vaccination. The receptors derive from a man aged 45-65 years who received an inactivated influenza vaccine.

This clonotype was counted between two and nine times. CDR3: CASGHRGVGADEQYF. CDR3 bases: TGTGCCAGCGGTCACAGAGGAGTGGGAGCGGACGAGCAGTACTTC. This chain connects TRBV7-2 to TRBJ2-7, with D possibly TRBD2 on 5 matching bases. The CDR3 length is 15 residues. Between the trimmed V and J ends, which lost 8 bases and 5 bases, there was a span of 22 bases. Germline assignment: CDR1 SGHTA and CDR2 FQGNSA.

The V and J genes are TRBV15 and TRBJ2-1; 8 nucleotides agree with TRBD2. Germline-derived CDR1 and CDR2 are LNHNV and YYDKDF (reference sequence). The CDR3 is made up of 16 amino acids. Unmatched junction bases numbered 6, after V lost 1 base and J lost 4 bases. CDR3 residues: CATSRVFGGGYNEQFF. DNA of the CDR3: TGTGCCACCAGCAGAGTATTCGGGGGGGGATACAATGAGCAGTTCTTC.

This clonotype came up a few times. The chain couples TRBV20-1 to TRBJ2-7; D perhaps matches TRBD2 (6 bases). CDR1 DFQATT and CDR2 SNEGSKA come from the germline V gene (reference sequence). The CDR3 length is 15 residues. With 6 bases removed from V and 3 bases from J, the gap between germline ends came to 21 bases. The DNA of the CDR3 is TGCAGTGCCCGCGGACACCAGGTAGCGGTCTACGAGCAGTACTTC. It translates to CSARGHQVAVYEQYF.

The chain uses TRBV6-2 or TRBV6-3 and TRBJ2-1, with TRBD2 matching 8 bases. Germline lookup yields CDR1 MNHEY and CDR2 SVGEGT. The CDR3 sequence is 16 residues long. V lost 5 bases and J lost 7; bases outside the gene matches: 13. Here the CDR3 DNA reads TGTGCCAGCAGTGCCCCCGGGACTAGGGGTTGGAATGAGCAGTTCTTC. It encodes CASSAPGTRGWNEQFF.

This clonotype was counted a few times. CDR3 in DNA: TGCGCCAGCAGCTTGGGCCGGGACCCCCCCCACACCTTC. Translation gives CASSLGRDPPHTF. The V and J genes are TRBV5-1 and TRBJ1-2; D possibly corresponds to TRBD1 (5 bases). With 0 bases removed from V and 12 bases from J, the gap between germline ends came to 15 bases. CDR3 length equals 13 residues. Germline-derived CDR1 and CDR2 are SGHRS and YFSETQ.

The CDR3 DNA is TGTGCCAGCTATATGGGGGGAACGCAGTATTTT. This sequence encodes CASYMGGTQYF. The genes are TRBV6-1 and TRBJ2-3; perhaps TRBD2 as D (6 bases). V lost 8 bases and J 9 bases, leaving 12 bases between the germline ends. Germline lookup yields CDR1 MNHNS and CDR2 SASEGT. CDR3 length: 11 amino acids.

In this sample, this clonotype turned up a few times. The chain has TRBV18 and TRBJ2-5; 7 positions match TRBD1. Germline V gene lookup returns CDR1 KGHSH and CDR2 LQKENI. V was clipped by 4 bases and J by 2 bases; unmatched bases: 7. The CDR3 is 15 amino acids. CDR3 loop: CASSQLQGPQETQYF. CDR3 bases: TGTGCCAGCTCACAACTACAGGGGCCTCAAGAGACCCAGTACTTC.

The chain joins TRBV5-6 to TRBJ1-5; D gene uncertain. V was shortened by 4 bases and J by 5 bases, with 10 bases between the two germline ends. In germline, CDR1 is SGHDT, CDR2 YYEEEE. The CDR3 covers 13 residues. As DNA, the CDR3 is TGTGCCAGCAGCACCAGACGCGATCAGCCCCAGCATTTT. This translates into CASSTRRDQPQHF.

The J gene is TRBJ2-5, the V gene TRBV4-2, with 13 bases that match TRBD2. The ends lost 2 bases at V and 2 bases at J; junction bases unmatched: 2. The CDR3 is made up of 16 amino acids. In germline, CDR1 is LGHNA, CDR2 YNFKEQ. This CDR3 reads CASSQLGLAGQETQYF. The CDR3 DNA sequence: TGTGCCAGCAGCCAACTGGGACTAGCGGGACAAGAGACCCAGTACTTC.

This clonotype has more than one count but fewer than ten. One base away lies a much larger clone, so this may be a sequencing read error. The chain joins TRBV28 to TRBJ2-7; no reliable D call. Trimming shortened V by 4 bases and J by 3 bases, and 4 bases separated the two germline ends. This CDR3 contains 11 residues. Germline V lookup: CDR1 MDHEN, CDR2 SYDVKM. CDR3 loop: CASSYVYEQYF. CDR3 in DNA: TGTGCCAGCAGTTACGTCTACGAGCAGTACTTC.

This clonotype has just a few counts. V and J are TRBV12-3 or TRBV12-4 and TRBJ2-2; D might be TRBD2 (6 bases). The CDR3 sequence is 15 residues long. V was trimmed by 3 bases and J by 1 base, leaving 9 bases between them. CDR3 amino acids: CASSFAGGNTGELFF. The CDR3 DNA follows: TGTGCCAGCAGTTTTGCCGGGGGGAACACCGGGGAGCTGTTTTTT.

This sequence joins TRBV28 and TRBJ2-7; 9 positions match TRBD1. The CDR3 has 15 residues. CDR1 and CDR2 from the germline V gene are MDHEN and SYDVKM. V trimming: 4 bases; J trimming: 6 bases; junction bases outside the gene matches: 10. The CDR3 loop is CASSSPSGQGSEQYF. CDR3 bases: TGTGCCAGCAGTTCACCCTCGGGACAGGGTTCCGAGCAGTACTTC. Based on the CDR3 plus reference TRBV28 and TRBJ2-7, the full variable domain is DVKVTQSSRYLVKRTGEKVFLECVQDMDHENMFWYRQDPGLGLRLIYFSYDVKMKEKGDIPEGYSVSREKKERFSLILESASTNQTSMYLCASSSPSGQGSEQYFGPGTRLTVT.

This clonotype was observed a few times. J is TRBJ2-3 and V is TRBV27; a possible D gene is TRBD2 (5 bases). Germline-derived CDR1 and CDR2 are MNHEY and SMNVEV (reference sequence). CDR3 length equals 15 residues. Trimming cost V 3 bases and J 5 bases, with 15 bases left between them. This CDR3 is CASSFLGSIEDTQYF. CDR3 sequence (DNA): TGTGCCAGCAGTTTTCTAGGGAGTATTGAAGATACGCAGTATTTT.

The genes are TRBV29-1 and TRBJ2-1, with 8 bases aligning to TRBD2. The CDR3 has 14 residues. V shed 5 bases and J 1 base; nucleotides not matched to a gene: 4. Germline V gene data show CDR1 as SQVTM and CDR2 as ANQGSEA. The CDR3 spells CSVTTSGSYNEQFF. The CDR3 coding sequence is TGCAGCGTTACCACTAGCGGATCCTACAATGAGCAGTTCTTC.

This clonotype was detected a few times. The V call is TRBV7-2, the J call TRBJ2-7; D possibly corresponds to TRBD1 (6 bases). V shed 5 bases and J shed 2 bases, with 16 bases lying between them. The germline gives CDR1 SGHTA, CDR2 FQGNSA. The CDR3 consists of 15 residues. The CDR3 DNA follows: TGTGCCAGCAGCCAACTGACAGGAATAGCCTACGAGCAGTACTTC. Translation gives CASSQLTGIAYEQYF.

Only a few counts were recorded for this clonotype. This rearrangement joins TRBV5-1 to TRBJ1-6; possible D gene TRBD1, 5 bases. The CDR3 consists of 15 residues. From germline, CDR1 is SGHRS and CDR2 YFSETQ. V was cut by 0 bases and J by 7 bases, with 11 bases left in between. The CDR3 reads CASSLEQGKNSPLHF. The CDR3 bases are TGCGCCAGCAGCTTGGAGCAGGGCAAGAATTCACCCCTCCACTTT.

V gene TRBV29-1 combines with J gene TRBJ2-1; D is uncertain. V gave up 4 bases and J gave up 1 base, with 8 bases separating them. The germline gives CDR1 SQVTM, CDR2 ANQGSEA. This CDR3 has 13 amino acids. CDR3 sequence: CSVAVSSYNEQFF. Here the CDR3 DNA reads TGCAGCGTTGCAGTCAGTTCCTACAATGAGCAGTTCTTC.

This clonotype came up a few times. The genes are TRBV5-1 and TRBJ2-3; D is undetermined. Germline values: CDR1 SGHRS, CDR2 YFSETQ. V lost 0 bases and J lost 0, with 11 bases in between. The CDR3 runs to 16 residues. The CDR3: CASSLGFSASTDTQYF. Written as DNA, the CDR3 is TGCGCCAGCAGCTTGGGTTTTTCCGCTAGCACAGATACGCAGTATTTT.

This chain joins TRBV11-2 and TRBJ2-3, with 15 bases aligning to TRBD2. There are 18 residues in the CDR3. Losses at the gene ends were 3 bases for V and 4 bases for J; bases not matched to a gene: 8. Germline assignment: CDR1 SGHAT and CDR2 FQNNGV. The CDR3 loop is CASSFGLAGGLSADTQYF. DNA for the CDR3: TGTGCCAGCAGCTTCGGACTAGCGGGAGGGCTGAGTGCAGATACGCAGTATTTT.

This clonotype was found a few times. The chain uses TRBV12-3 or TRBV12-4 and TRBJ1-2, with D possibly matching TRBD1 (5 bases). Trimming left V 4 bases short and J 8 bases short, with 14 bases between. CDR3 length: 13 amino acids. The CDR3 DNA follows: TGTGCCAGCAGTTCCTACAGGCTGGGAGGCTACACCTTC. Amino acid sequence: CASSSYRLGGYTF.

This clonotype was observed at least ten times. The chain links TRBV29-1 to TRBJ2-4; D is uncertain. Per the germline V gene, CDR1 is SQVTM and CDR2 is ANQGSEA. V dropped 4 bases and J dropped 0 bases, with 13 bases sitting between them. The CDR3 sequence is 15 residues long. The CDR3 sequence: CSVGTNEIAKNIQYF. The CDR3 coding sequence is TGCAGCGTTGGGACCAATGAAATAGCCAAAAACATTCAGTACTTC.

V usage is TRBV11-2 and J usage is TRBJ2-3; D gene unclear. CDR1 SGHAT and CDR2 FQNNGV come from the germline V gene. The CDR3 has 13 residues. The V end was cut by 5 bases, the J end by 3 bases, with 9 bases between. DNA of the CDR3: TGTGCCAGCAGCCAATCGCGAACAGATACGCAGTATTTT. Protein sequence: CASSQSRTDTQYF.

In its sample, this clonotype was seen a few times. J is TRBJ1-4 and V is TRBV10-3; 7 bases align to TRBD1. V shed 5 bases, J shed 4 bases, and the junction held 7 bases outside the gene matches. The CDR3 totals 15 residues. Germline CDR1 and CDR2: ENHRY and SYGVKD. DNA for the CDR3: TGTGCCATCAGTCCCGGCGGGACAGTTAATGAAAAACTGTTTTTT. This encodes CAISPGGTVNEKLFF.

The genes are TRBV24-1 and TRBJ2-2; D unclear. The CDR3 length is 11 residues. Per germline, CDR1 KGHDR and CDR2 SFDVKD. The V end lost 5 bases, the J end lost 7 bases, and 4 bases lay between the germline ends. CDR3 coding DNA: TGTGCCACCAGTGCAAACGGGGAGCTGTTTTTT. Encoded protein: CATSANGELFF.

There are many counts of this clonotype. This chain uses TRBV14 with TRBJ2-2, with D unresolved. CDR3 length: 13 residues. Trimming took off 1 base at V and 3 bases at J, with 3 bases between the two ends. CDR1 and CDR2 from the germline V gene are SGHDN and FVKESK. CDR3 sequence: CASSQVDTGELFF. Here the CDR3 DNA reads TGTGCCAGCAGCCAAGTAGACACCGGGGAGCTGTTTTTT.